Each of the 25 T cell receptor delta chains below was sequenced from the same sample in a study of gamma-delta chains in newborns, infants, children. TCRdb reanalyzed the reads using CATT. Here the sample spans 9,100 or so delta-chain clones, roughly 1.6% being singletons. Sequenced sample: blood. The receptors were sampled from a child who was a newborn, infant or young child, either healthy, febrile or measles-vaccinated (not recorded which).

Regarding this clone: The same CDR3 can be traced to other DNA sequences in this sample. This sequence joins TRDV1 and TRDJ1; 10 bases match TRDD3. Germline CDR1 and CDR2: TSWWSYY and QGS. The CDR3 totals 24 residues. The J segment lost 0 bases and the V segment lost 1 base, leaving 26 bases of the junction unmatched. In DNA, the CDR3 is TGTGCTCTTGGGGAACCGAAGACCACAGGTACTGGGGGATCCCTCCTTATATACACCGATAAACTCATCTTT. It specifies CALGEPKTTGTGGSLLIYTDKLIF.

Comment on this clone: This DNA's translation differs at residue 14 from TCRdb's protein, which comes from a much larger clone; a read error is likely, and the protein shown is translated from the DNA. The rearrangement links TRDV2 to TRDJ3; 9 nucleotides match TRDD3. The germline V gene encodes CDR1 GEAIGNYY and CDR2 EKD. CDR3 length: 17 amino acids. In DNA form, the CDR3 reads TGTGCCTGTGACTACTGGGGGAGCTCCTGGGACACCCGACGGATGTTTTTC. This codes for CACDYWGSSWDTRRMFF.

As concerns this clone: A read error is possible here, since a much larger clone lies one base away. The same CDR3 arises from other DNA sequences in this sample as well. CDR3 DNA sequence: TGTGCGGCAAGGACACCCTGGGACACCCGACAGATGTTTTTC. Amino acid sequence: CAARTPWDTRQMFF. V usage is TRAV29/DV5 and J usage is TRDJ3; D is unclear. The CDR3 extends over 14 amino acids. CDR1 is NSMFDY, CDR2 ISSIKDK, per germline.

This clone ranks as medium-sized. The CDR3 DNA reads TGTGCTCTTGGGGAACTCGGTCCCTTACCTCTCCCAAACACCGATAAACTCATCTTT. Protein product: CALGELGPLPLPNTDKLIF. The chain couples TRDV1 to TRDJ1; no definite D call. Germline V gene data show CDR1 as TSWWSYY and CDR2 as QGS. The CDR3 totals 19 residues. Trimming pared 0 bases from V and 0 bases from J, leaving 20 bases between.

V is TRDV1 and J is TRDJ1; D might be TRDD2 (5 bases). The CDR3 has 20 amino acids. CDR1 is TSWWSYY and CDR2 is QGS in the germline V gene. V was shortened by 3 bases and J by 4 bases, with 30 bases between the two germline ends. The CDR3 nucleotides read TGTGCTCTTGGGGAGCTCGACGACCTACGGACACCGTTTCGGGGCGATAAACTCATCTTT. It yields the protein CALGELDDLRTPFRGDKLIF.

The sample holds a few counts of this clone. This DNA's translation differs at residue 5 from TCRdb's protein, which comes from a much larger clone; a read error is likely, and the protein shown is translated from the DNA. The V and J genes are TRDV2 and TRDJ3; 11 nucleotides match TRDD3. From germline, CDR1 is GEAIGNYY and CDR2 EKD. With V trimmed by 3 bases and J by 0 bases, 6 bases remained unmatched. The CDR3 contains 19 residues. CDR3 protein: CACDAVLGDNSWDTRQMFF. Here the CDR3 DNA reads TGTGCCTGTGACGCCGTACTGGGGGATAACTCCTGGGACACCCGACAGATGTTTTTC.

This clone was detected a few times. A much larger clonotype is one base distant, so this may be a read error. J is TRDJ3 and V is TRDV2; 8 bases fit TRDD3. With V trimmed by 3 bases and J by 6 bases, 27 bases remained unmatched. This CDR3 comprises 23 residues. Germline V gene data show CDR1 as GEAIGNYY and CDR2 as EKD. The CDR3 DNA reads TGTGCCTGTGACTCCCGCCAGGGATACTGGGGGCCTAGAGCTCCTGAGGACACCCGACAGATGTTTTTC. Its translation is CACDSRQGYWGPRAPEDTRQMFF.

This clone is judged medium-sized. The rearrangement joins TRDV1 to TRDJ1; 8 nucleotides agree with TRDD3. J was trimmed by 0 bases and V by 6 bases; bases with no gene match: 6. The CDR3 totals 15 residues. The germline V gene has CDR1 TSWWSYY and CDR2 QGS. In DNA, the CDR3 is TGTGCTCTTGGCGCTGGGGGAGGCTACACCGATAAACTCATCTTT. It specifies CALGAGGGYTDKLIF.

Turning to this clone: This DNA's translation and the protein TCRdb lists, from a much larger clone, do not match at residue 9, likely due to a read error; the protein shown is translated from the DNA. This chain links TRDV2 with TRDJ3; 9 nucleotides match TRDD3. CDR1 is GEAIGNYY, CDR2 EKD, per germline. CDR3 size: 18 residues. With 2 bases clipped from V and 2 bases from J, the junction kept 6 bases outside the gene matches. The CDR3, as DNA: TGTGCCTGTGACAAATCGGGGATACGGGCCTGGGACACCCGACAGATGTTTTTC. Encoded protein: CACDKSGIRAWDTRQMFF.

With regard to this clone: Being one base from a much bigger clone, this may be a read error. The sample carries other DNA sequences with the same CDR3. The genes are TRDV2 and TRDJ3; TRDD3 aligns across 12 bases. From germline, CDR1 is GEAIGNYY and CDR2 EKD. The CDR3 covers 21 residues. This chain's CDR3 is CARDTVAGGYALSWDTRQMFF. The DNA of the CDR3 is TGTGCCCGTGACACCGTCGCTGGGGGATACGCCCTCTCCTGGGACACCCGACAGATGTTTTTC.

V usage is TRDV1 and J usage is TRDJ1; possible D gene TRDD3, 6 bases. Trimming took off 0 bases at V and 2 bases at J, with 34 bases between the two ends. This CDR3 has 23 amino acids. Germline V gene data show CDR1 as TSWWSYY and CDR2 as QGS. The CDR3 spells CALGELVLLGSLPTGYETDKLIF. CDR3 nucleotide sequence: TGTGCTCTTGGGGAACTAGTACTACTCGGGAGTTTGCCCACTGGGTATGAAACCGATAAACTCATCTTT.

This clone appeared a few times. This rearrangement joins TRDV1 to TRDJ2, with 13 bases matching TRDD3. The CDR3 loop spans 34 amino acids. The junction had 50 bases not matched to a gene; V was cut back by 1 base and J by 0 bases. Germline V gives CDR1 TSWWSYY, CDR2 QGS. The CDR3 DNA sequence: TGTGCTCTTGGGGAACATTACCATACCTACTGGGGGATACGCCGTAGCAAGGTTTTTCGTAATGATGCCTGTGGTAGTGCTTTGACAGCACAACTCTTCTTT. Its translation: CALGEHYHTYWGIRRSKVFRNDACGSALTAQLFF.

This clone has only a few counts. The sample holds other DNA sequences that translate to the same CDR3. The V gene is TRDV3, the J gene TRDJ1; 7 bases line up with TRDD3. Germline V gene lookup returns CDR1 TVYSNPD and CDR2 GDNSRS (reference sequence). CDR3 length: 22 residues. J was trimmed by 0 bases and V by 0 bases; bases with no gene match: 28. CDR3 region: CAFRKIRVLYGGLARYTDKLIF. As DNA, the CDR3 is TGTGCCTTTAGAAAGATTCGAGTTCTATATGGGGGACTTGCTAGGTACACCGATAAACTCATCTTT.

The sample holds a few counts of this clone. This chain connects TRDV1 to TRDJ1, with TRDD3 matching 9 bases. The CDR3 is 21 amino acids. J lost 1 base, V lost 0 bases, and 18 bases had no gene match. CDR1 and CDR2 (germline): TSWWSYY, QGS. CDR3 residues: CALGELEILRLGDLVTDKLIF. In DNA form, the CDR3 reads TGTGCTCTTGGGGAACTTGAAATCCTACGTCTGGGGGATCTTGTCACCGATAAACTCATCTTT.

This clone was seen many times. DNA of the CDR3: TGTGCTCTTGGGGCCCAGGGGGCTGATAAACTCATCTTT. Encoded protein: CALGAQGADKLIF. The chain recombines TRDV1 with TRDJ1, with a possible D match to TRDD3 (5 bases). V lost 4 bases, J lost 5 bases, and 11 bases lay in between. The CDR3 contains 13 residues. The germline V gene has CDR1 TSWWSYY and CDR2 QGS.

On this clone: One base away lies a much larger clone, so this may be a sequencing read error. The gene calls are TRDV1 and TRDJ1; the match to TRDD3 covers 11 bases. CDR1 is TSWWSYY, CDR2 QGS, per germline. V lost 1 base, J lost 1 base, and 29 bases stayed unmatched. This CDR3 region has 25 residues. The CDR3 reads CALGEPPVVGRFPYWGIFGTDKLIF. The CDR3 nucleotides are TGTGCTCTTGGGGAACCCCCGGTGGTCGGCCGATTTCCGTACTGGGGGATATTTGGCACCGATAAACTCATCTTT.

This chain uses TRDV1 with TRDJ1; the match to TRDD3 covers 10 bases. The CDR3 length is 23 residues. Per the germline V gene, CDR1 is TSWWSYY and CDR2 is QGS. Germline trimming cut 3 bases from V and 4 bases from J; bases unmatched to any gene: 29. In DNA form, the CDR3 reads TGTGCTCTTGGGGATTCTTCCTACGAACACTACTGGGGGATTCCTCGGGGAGGCGATAAACTCATCTTT. Protein product: CALGDSSYEHYWGIPRGGDKLIF.

This clone is classed as medium-sized. Other DNA sequences in this sample translate to the same CDR3. The chain recombines TRDV1 with TRDJ1, with 10 bases lining up with TRDD3. J gave up 0 bases and V 1 base, and 26 bases lay outside the gene matches. This CDR3 spans 24 amino acids. CDR1 is TSWWSYY and CDR2 is QGS in the germline V gene. CDR3 nucleotides: TGTGCTCTTGGGGAACCGAAGACCACGGGTACTGGGGGATCCCTCCTTATATACACCGATAAACTCATCTTT. It codes for CALGEPKTTGTGGSLLIYTDKLIF.

As regards this clone: The mismatch at residue 10 between this DNA's translation and the TCRdb protein of a much larger clone likely reflects a read error; the protein shown is translated from the DNA. The chain carries TRAV29/DV5 and TRDJ1; maybe TRDD3 (5 bases). V lost 0 bases to trimming and J lost 7 bases, with 19 bases between them. Germline V gene sequence: CDR1 NSMFDY, CDR2 ISSIKDK. The CDR3 has 15 residues. The CDR3 is CAASEKNLGCGKLIF. CDR3 nucleotide sequence: TGTGCAGCAAGCGAAAAGAATCTGGGTTGTGGTAAACTCATCTTT.

The table lists this clone with a few counts. Translating this DNA gives a protein that differs at residue 11 from the TCRdb one, which belongs to a much larger clone; a read error is likely, and the protein shown is this translation. This chain uses TRDV1 with TRDJ1, with a tentative D call TRDD2 (5 bases). CDR1 is TSWWSYY and CDR2 is QGS in the germline V gene. There are 16 residues in the CDR3. Trimming shortened V by 3 bases and J by 3 bases, and 17 bases separated the two germline ends. This CDR3 is CALGEAFSGYADKLIF. CDR3 nucleotides: TGTGCTCTTGGGGAGGCCTTCTCGGGCTACGCCGATAAACTCATCTTT.

With respect to this clone: The protein in TCRdb stems from a much larger clone and differs at residue 4 from this DNA's translation, likely a read error; here the protein is translated from the DNA. CDR3 DNA: TGTGCCATGTTAGGTGGAGCCCCGTACACCGATAAACTCATCTTT. Protein: CAMLGGAPYTDKLIF. This chain uses TRDV3 with TRDJ1; D gene unclear. Germline-derived CDR1 and CDR2 are TVYSNPD and GDNSRS (reference sequence). V was clipped by 5 bases and J by 0 bases, with 19 bases between them. The CDR3 consists of 15 residues.

This clone was counted a few times. TCRdb has a much larger clone's protein, which differs at residue 11 from the translation of this DNA, likely because of a read error; what is shown is the protein translated from the DNA. This chain links TRDV2 with TRDJ3; 10 bases are a match to TRDD3. This CDR3 is built from 19 residues. Germline V gene lookup returns CDR1 GEAIGNYY and CDR2 EKD. The J segment lost 2 bases and the V segment lost 1 base, leaving 7 bases of the junction unmatched. DNA for the CDR3: TGTGCCTGTGACACTTGGGGGATACCGCGCCCCTGGGACACCCGACAGATGTTTTTC. Amino acid sequence: CACDTWGIPRPWDTRQMFF.

This clone was counted only a few times. A much more abundant neighbour one base away suggests this may be a read error. The sample carries other DNA sequences with the same CDR3. The chain combines TRDV1 with TRDJ1, with TRDD3 matching over 7 bases. The germline V gene encodes CDR1 TSWWSYY and CDR2 QGS. V trimming: 0 bases; J trimming: 0 bases; junction bases outside the gene matches: 10. This CDR3 is built from 18 residues. CDR3 sequence: CALGELGPLGVYTDKLIF. The CDR3 DNA is TGTGCTCTTGGGGAACTTGGCCCCCTGGGGGTGTACACCGATAAACTCATCTTT.

This clone has more than one count but fewer than ten. The junction shows a germline mismatch at one end, possibly a read error. Other DNA sequences in this sample translate to the same CDR3. The chain has TRDV1 and TRDJ1; D might be TRDD3 (5 bases). This CDR3 has 17 residues. Germline CDR1 reads TSWWSYY; CDR2 reads QGS. The CDR3: CALGEPKGKIPTDKLIF. The CDR3 DNA sequence: TGTGCACTTGGGGAGCCAAAGGGGAAAATCCCAACAGATAAACTCATCTTT.

J is TRDJ1 and V is TRAV29/DV5; a possible D gene is TRDD3 (9 bases). CDR3 length equals 21 residues. Germline V gene sequence: CDR1 NSMFDY, CDR2 ISSIKDK. With 0 bases removed from V and 0 bases from J, the gap between germline ends came to 30 bases. CDR3 DNA: TGTGCAGCAAGCGCGCCGGGCTTCCTACGTACTGGGGGACTGTACACCGATAAACTCATCTTT. Amino acids: CAASAPGFLRTGGLYTDKLIF.